The 11 T cell receptor beta chains below come from one sample, sequenced in a study of shared clonotypes between healthy human individuals. Profiled with immunoSEQ multiplex PCR; TCRdb holds only in-frame clones, not every one. The sample yields over a million clones, roughly 96% seen once. Material for sequencing was naive CD4+ T cells sorted from blood. Specified subset: CD45RA+ positively selected. The receptors originated from a man aged 25-45 years in good health.

The gene calls are TRBV10-1 and TRBJ2-5, with 14 positions matching TRBD2. V dropped 8 bases and J dropped 3; count of bases not matched to a gene: 5. From germline, CDR1 is WNHNN and CDR2 SYGVQD (reference sequence). This CDR3 is 15 amino acids long. CDR3 in amino acids: CASPRGLAGEETQYF. The CDR3 coding sequence is TGCGCCAGCCCACGGGGACTAGCGGGAGAAGAGACCCAGTACTTC.

The rearrangement joins TRBV5-4 to TRBJ2-7; no definite D call. Between the trimmed V and J ends, which lost 5 bases and 1 base, there was a span of 10 bases. The CDR3 length is 13 residues. Per germline, CDR1 SGHNT and CDR2 YYREEE (reference sequence). The chain's CDR3 is CASRRFGSYEQYF. The CDR3 DNA reads TGTGCCAGCAGGAGGTTTGGGTCCTACGAGCAGTACTTC.

V and J are TRBV5-1 and TRBJ2-3; D remains unclear. The V gene lost 4 bases and the J gene lost 1 base, with 7 bases spanning the gap. Germline V gene data show CDR1 as SGHRS and CDR2 as YFSETQ. The CDR3 extends over 13 amino acids. As DNA, the CDR3 is TGCGCCAGCAGCCATCTCGGCACAGATACGCAGTATTTT. Its protein is CASSHLGTDTQYF. Drawing the rest from reference TRBV5-1 and TRBJ2-3, the complete variable domain is KAGVTQTPRYLIKTRGQQVTLSCSPISGHRSVSWYQQTPGQGLQFLFEYFSETQRNKGNFPGRFSGRQFSNSRSEMNVSTLELGDSALYLCASSHLGTDTQYFGPGTRLTVL.

A few counts support this clone. The chain carries TRBV27 and TRBJ2-7, with TRBD1 matching 9 bases. V dropped 8 bases and J dropped 0; count of bases not matched to a gene: 5. The CDR3 runs 14 residues. Per the germline V gene, CDR1 is MNHEY and CDR2 is SMNVEV (reference sequence). The DNA of the CDR3 is TGTGCCAGCTACAGGGGGCCCGGCTCCTACGAGCAGTACTTC. This encodes CASYRGPGSYEQYF.

The gene calls are TRBV4-3 and TRBJ2-3; TRBD2 agrees at 13 bases. Germline lookup yields CDR1 LGHNA and CDR2 YSLEER. The CDR3 runs 18 residues. After removal of 1 base from V and 3 bases from J, the junction contained 7 bases not matched to a gene. The CDR3 loop is CASSQAPGLAGATDTQYF. The DNA of the CDR3 is TGCGCCAGCAGCCAAGCCCCCGGACTAGCGGGAGCGACAGATACGCAGTATTTT.

The chain joins TRBV6-5 to TRBJ1-2; D may be TRBD1 (5 bases). Germline V gives CDR1 MNHEY, CDR2 SVGAGI. This CDR3 has 14 amino acids. V lost 4 bases and J lost 7, with 16 bases in between. The CDR3 spells CASSSPTGLSGYTF. CDR3 DNA sequence: TGTGCCAGCAGTTCTCCAACAGGCCTCTCTGGCTACACCTTC.

This clone showed up just once. The chain couples TRBV5-1 to TRBJ2-3; perhaps TRBD1 as D (6 bases). Trimming shortened V by 6 bases and J by 4 bases, and 15 bases separated the two germline ends. Germline CDR1 reads SGHRS; CDR2 reads YFSETQ. The CDR3 runs to 14 residues. CDR3 in DNA: TGCGCCAGCAAACTAACAGGGAGTGCAGATACGCAGTATTTT. It codes for CASKLTGSADTQYF. Variable domain in full (rest from reference TRBV5-1 and TRBJ2-3): KAGVTQTPRYLIKTRGQQVTLSCSPISGHRSVSWYQQTPGQGLQFLFEYFSETQRNKGNFPGRFSGRQFSNSRSEMNVSTLELGDSALYLCASKLTGSADTQYFGPGTRLTVL.

The DNA for the CDR3 is TGTGCCAGCAGCTCAAGGGTCTCCTTAACATATGGCTACACCTTC. This encodes CASSSRVSLTYGYTF. The gene calls are TRBV7-8 and TRBJ1-2; the D is unclear. With 4 bases removed from V and 5 bases from J, the gap between germline ends came to 17 bases. CDR1 is SGHVS and CDR2 is FQNEAQ in the germline V gene. The CDR3 runs 15 residues. The variable domain in full, with the rest retrieved from reference TRBV7-8 and TRBJ1-2, is GAGVSQSPRYKVAKRGQDVALRCDPISGHVSLFWYQQALGQGPEFLTYFQNEAQLDKSGLPSDRFFAERPEGSVSTLKIQRTQQEDSAVYLCASSSRVSLTYGYTFGSGTRLTVV.

V and J are TRBV18 and TRBJ1-4; tentatively, D is TRBD1 (5 bases). This CDR3 has 15 residues. CDR1 KGHSH and CDR2 LQKENI come from the germline V gene. Trimming removed 4 bases from V and 8 bases from J, with 17 bases in between. CDR3 coding DNA: TGTGCCAGCTCACTCCTTGGGGCAGGGAACGAAAAACTGTTTTTT. Its translation: CASSLLGAGNEKLFF.

CDR3 loop: CASSLALAGGLHEQYF. CDR3 DNA: TGCGCCAGCAGCTTGGCCTTAGCGGGAGGGCTCCACGAGCAGTACTTC. V usage is TRBV5-1 and J usage is TRBJ2-7, with 11 bases lining up with TRBD2. V shed 0 bases and J 5 bases; nucleotides not matched to a gene: 7. Germline CDR1 reads SGHRS; CDR2 reads YFSETQ. The CDR3 length is 16 residues. The full variable domain, rest sourced from reference TRBV5-1 and TRBJ2-7, is KAGVTQTPRYLIKTRGQQVTLSCSPISGHRSVSWYQQTPGQGLQFLFEYFSETQRNKGNFPGRFSGRQFSNSRSEMNVSTLELGDSALYLCASSLALAGGLHEQYFGPGTRLTVT.

V usage is TRBV18 and J usage is TRBJ2-1, with no clear D. The germline CDR1 and CDR2 sequences are KGHSH and LQKENI. Trimming took 6 bases from V and 8 from J, leaving 11 bases between them. This CDR3 is 12 amino acids long. CDR3 protein: CASSPRNYEQFF. In DNA form, the CDR3 reads TGTGCCAGCTCCCCCAGGAATTATGAGCAGTTCTTC.